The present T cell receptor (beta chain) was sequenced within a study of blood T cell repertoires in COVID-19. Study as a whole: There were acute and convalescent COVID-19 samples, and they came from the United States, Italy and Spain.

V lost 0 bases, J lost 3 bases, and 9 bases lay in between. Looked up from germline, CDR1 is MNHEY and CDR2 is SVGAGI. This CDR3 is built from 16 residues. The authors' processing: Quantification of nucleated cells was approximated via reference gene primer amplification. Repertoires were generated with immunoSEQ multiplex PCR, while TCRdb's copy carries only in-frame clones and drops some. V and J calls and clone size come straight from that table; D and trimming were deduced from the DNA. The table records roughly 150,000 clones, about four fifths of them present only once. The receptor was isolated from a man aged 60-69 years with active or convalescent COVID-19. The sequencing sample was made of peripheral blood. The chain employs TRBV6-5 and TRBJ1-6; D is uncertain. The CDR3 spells CASSYSEGVYNSPLHF. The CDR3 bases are TGTGCCAGCAGTTACTCAGAGGGCGTCTATAATTCACCCCTCCACTTT.